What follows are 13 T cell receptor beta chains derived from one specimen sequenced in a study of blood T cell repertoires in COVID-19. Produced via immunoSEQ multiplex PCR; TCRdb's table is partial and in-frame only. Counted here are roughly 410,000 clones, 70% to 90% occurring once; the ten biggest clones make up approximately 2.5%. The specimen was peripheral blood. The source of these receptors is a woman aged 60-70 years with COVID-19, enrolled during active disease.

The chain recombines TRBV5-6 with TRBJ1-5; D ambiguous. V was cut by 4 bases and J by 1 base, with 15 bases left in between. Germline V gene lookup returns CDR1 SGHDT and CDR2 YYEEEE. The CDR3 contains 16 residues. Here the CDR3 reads CASSPFGGRSNQPQHF. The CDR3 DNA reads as TGTGCCAGCAGCCCGTTCGGAGGTAGGAGCAATCAGCCCCAGCATTTT. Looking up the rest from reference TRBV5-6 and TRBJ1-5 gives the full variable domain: DAGVTQSPTHLIKTRGQQVTLRCSPKSGHDTVSWYQQALGQGPQFIFQYYEEEERQRGNFPDRFSGHQFPNYSSELNVNALLLGDSALYLCASSPFGGRSNQPQHFGDGTRLSIL.

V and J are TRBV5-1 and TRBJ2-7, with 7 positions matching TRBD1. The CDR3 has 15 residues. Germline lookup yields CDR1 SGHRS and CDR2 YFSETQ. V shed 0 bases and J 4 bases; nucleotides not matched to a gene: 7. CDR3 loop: CASSLGSGQQYEQYF. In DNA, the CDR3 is TGCGCCAGCAGCTTGGGGTCGGGACAGCAATACGAGCAGTACTTC.

The CDR3 is CASSLGPYGRDEQYF. The CDR3, as DNA: TGTGCCAGCAGCTTGGGTCCCTACGGGCGGGACGAGCAGTACTTC. The chain has TRBV7-3 and TRBJ2-7, with D possibly TRBD2 on 5 matching bases. This CDR3 has 15 residues. V was trimmed by 3 bases and J by 5 bases, leaving 17 bases between them. The germline CDR1 and CDR2 sequences are SGHTA and FQGTGA.

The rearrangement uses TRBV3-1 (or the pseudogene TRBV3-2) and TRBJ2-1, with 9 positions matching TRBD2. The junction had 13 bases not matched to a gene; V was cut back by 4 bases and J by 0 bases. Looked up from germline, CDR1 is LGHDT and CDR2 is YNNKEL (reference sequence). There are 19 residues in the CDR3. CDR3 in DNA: TGTGCCAGCAGCCGAAGGGCGGGGGGGTCTTATAGCTCCTACAATGAGCAGTTCTTC. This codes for CASSRRAGGSYSSYNEQFF.

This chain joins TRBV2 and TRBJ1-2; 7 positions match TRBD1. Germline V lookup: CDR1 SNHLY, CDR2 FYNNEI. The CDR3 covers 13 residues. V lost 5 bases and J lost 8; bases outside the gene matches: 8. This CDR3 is CASSFDRVQGYTF. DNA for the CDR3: TGTGCCAGCAGTTTCGACAGGGTACAGGGCTACACCTTC.

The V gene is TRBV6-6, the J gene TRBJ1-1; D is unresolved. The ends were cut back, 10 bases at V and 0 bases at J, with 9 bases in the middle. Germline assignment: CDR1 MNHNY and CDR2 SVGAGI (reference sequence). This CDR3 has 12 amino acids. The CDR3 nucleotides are TGTGCCACCTACAGTATGAACACTGAAGCTTTCTTT. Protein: CATYSMNTEAFF.

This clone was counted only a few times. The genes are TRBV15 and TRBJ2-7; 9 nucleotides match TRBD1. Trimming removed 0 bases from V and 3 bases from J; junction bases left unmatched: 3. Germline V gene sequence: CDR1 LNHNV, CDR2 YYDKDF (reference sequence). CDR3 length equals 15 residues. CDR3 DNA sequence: TGTGCCACCAGCAGAGATCTGGGACAGGGCTACGAGCAGTACTTC. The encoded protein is CATSRDLGQGYEQYF. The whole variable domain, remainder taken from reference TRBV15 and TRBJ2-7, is DAMVIQNPRYQVTQFGKPVTLSCSQTLNHNVMYWYQQKSSQAPKLLFHYYDKDFNNEADTPDNFQSRRPNTSFCFLDIRSPGLGDTAMYLCATSRDLGQGYEQYFGPGTRLTVT.

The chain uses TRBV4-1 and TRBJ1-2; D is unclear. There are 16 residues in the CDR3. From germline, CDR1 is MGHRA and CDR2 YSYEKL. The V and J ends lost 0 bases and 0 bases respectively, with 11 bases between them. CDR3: CASSQDPSLANYGYTF. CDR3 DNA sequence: TGCGCCAGCAGCCAAGATCCCAGCCTAGCTAACTATGGCTACACCTTC.

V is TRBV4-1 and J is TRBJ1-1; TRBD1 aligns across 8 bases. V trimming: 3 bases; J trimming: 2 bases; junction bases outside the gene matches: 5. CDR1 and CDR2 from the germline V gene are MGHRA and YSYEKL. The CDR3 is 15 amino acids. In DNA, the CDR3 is TGCGCCAGCAGCCACCCGGGACAGGCAAACACTGAAGCTTTCTTT. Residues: CASSHPGQANTEAFF.

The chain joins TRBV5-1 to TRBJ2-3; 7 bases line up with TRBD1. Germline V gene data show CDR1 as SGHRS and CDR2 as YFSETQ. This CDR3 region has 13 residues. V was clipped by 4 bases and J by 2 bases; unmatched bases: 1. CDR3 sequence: CASSGTATDTQYF. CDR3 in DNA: TGCGCCAGCAGCGGGACAGCCACAGATACGCAGTATTTT. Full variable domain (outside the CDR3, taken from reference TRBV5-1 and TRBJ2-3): KAGVTQTPRYLIKTRGQQVTLSCSPISGHRSVSWYQQTPGQGLQFLFEYFSETQRNKGNFPGRFSGRQFSNSRSEMNVSTLELGDSALYLCASSGTATDTQYFGPGTRLTVL.

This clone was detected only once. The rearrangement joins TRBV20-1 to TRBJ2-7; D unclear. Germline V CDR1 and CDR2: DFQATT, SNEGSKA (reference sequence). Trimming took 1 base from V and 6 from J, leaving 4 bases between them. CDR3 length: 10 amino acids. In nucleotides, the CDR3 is TGCAGTGCTAGAGTCTCCGAGCAGTACTTC. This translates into CSARVSEQYF.

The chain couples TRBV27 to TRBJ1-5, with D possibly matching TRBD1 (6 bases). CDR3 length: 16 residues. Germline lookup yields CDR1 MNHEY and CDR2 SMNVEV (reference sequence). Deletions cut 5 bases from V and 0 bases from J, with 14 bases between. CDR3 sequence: CASSGTGRSSNQPQHF. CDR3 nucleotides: TGTGCCAGCAGTGGTACAGGGCGGAGTAGCAATCAGCCCCAGCATTTT.

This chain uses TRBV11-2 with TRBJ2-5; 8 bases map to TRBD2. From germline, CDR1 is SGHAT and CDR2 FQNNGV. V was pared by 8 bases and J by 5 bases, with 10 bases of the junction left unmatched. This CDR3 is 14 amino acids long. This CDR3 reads CASRERGGGETQYF. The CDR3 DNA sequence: TGTGCCAGCCGGGAACGGGGGGGCGGCGAGACCCAGTACTTC.